This TCR beta chain emerged from a study of T and B cells in COVID-19 patients. Study information: COVID-19 patients gave peripheral blood either during active infection or after recovery. Critical illness requiring mechanical ventilation or extracorporeal membrane oxygenation affected about 60% of the 20 active-infection patients.

Study-wide results and limits: Few blood samples existed from mildly ill patients during symptoms or early in severe cases.

From germline, CDR1 is MNHEY and CDR2 SVGAGI. The CDR3 has 13 amino acids. Trimming pared 8 bases from V and 0 bases from J, leaving 8 bases between. This clonotype was recorded a few times. Its antigen is as yet unknown. TRB rearrangements were amplified by multiplex PCR with BIOMED2 TRB-A/B primers. TCRdb itself ran the multiplex PCR reads through MiXCR, one entry per CDR3 protein. Of 13,000 to 15,000 distinct CDR3 sequences listed, 25% to 30% are singletons. Each TRB amplification used about 220-500 ng of genomic DNA from blood. This rearrangement joins TRBV6-5 to TRBJ1-5, with unresolved D. The clonotype was recovered from a human donor who had recovered from COVID-19. Specimen: blood. The CDR3 spells CASLLNSNQPQHF. The CDR3, as DNA: TGTGCCAGCCTTCTTAATAGCAATCAGCCCCAGCATTTT.